This TCR beta chain was captured in a study of blood T cell repertoires in COVID-19 (dated by TCRdb to 2020 to 2021). Notes on the research overall: Collaborator samples came from the United States, Italy and Spain and covered acute and convalescent phases of COVID-19. The material from the prospective study consisted of cDNA or gDNA derived from T cells, B-cell-depleted T cells, or PBMCs. Deeply sampled blood TCRbeta repertoires from subjects exposed to, actively infected with, or recovered from COVID-19 were included in the dataset. The repertoires were released in a freely available public database meant as a resource for research on the immune response to SARS-CoV-2. The samples were drawn from the first 160 participants of the ongoing ImmuneRACE study and from 1,254 subjects provided by 6 global collaborators. Nearly every sample came with metadata listing a de-identified subject ID, COVID-19 status, age in years and sex. Where HLA class I and class II types were available, the types were taken from metadata supplied by the sample provider, not from assay-based typing.

Study-wide findings and limitations: Clinical and demographic metadata were provided uncurated, with the amount varying by source and participant.

As for this clone: Its target antigen remains unknown. Base quality data are lacking; no much larger clone is found one base away.

V and J lose 2 bases and 9 bases, and a span of 11 bases separates them. From the cysteine up to the phenylalanine, the CDR3 has a length of 13 residues. Here the CDR3 DNA is all that survives: 39 bases in frame from base 1. Per the germline V gene, WSHSY is the CDR1 and SAAADI is the CDR2. The immunoSEQ Assay, a bias-controlled multiplex PCR, was used to amplify TCRbeta CDR3 regions from genomic DNA. Under the source paper's analysis protocol: Within the assay, amplification of reference gene primers was used to estimate how many nucleated cells each sample contained. To quantify the absolute abundance of each unique TCRbeta CDR3 rearrangement, sequence reads were collapsed and filtered. For each sample, productive Simpson clonality was calculated as the square root of Simpson's diversity index across productive rearrangements. The table comes from immuneACCESS by way of TCRdb, which keeps in-frame sequences with V and J called. Part of the clones is missing from these tables; in studies checked, under half for an unresolved V gene and the rest for unknown reasons. V, J and clone size are those of that table, while D and trimming were read from the DNA. A total of around 270,000 clones appear in this sample, about 90% of them only once. The ten largest clones add up to around 3.1% of the sample.

Participants in the prospective study were aged about 18 to 89 years, lived in some 24 United States geographic areas, and enrolled through a virtual design. In the prospective study, participants were assigned to cohorts based on the clinical history participants reported in a screening survey and a study questionnaire. Exposed participants had been in contact with someone with a PCR-confirmed or clinician-diagnosed COVID-19 case within 2 weeks of study entry. In the prospective study, whole blood, serum and a nasopharyngeal or oropharyngeal swab were collected from each participant by mobile phlebotomists. Over a roughly 2-month period, participants in the prospective study had the option of providing additional blood draws and questionnaires. Before DNA extraction, blood samples from the prospective study were shipped at room temperature or frozen.

The rearrangement combines TRBV10-2 with TRBJ1-5; a tentative D call is TRBD1 (5 bases match). Source material: PBMCs or T cells enriched from blood (not recorded which). This receptor was obtained from a woman aged 40 to 50 who had been exposed to COVID-19. The CDR3 reads as follows: CASSEPLQGPQHF. At the DNA level, the sequence is TGCGCCAGCAGTGAGCCCCTCCAGGGGCCCCAGCATTTT.